This T cell receptor (beta chain) is drawn from a study of blood T cell repertoires in COVID-19. Overall study context: Donors in the United States, Italy and Spain gave samples during acute or convalescent COVID-19. Nucleic acid was either cDNA or gDNA, and it came from T cells, B-cell-depleted T cells, or PBMCs.

CDR3 length: 15 amino acids. Per the germline V gene, CDR1 is MDHEN and CDR2 is SYDVKM. Deletions cut 3 bases from V and 7 bases from J, with 16 bases between. Source study methods: Estimated nucleated cell counts came from reference gene primer amplification. TCRdb's copy holds only in-frame clones and misses some; the assay was immunoSEQ multiplex PCR. The V and J calls and clone size were taken over from that table, and D and trimming were inferred from the DNA. The sample yields almost 300,000 clones, under 90% seen once. Enrolment of Seattle patients took place during active infection, and they were followed longitudinally.

The sequence derives from a woman between 25 and 40 years old with COVID-19, enrolled during active disease. The sequencing input was peripheral blood. The rearrangement uses TRBV28 and TRBJ1-5, with D hard to call. The CDR3 here is CASSFLAPDDQPQHF. CDR3 in DNA: TGTGCCAGCAGTTTCTTAGCGCCGGACGACCAGCCCCAGCATTTT.